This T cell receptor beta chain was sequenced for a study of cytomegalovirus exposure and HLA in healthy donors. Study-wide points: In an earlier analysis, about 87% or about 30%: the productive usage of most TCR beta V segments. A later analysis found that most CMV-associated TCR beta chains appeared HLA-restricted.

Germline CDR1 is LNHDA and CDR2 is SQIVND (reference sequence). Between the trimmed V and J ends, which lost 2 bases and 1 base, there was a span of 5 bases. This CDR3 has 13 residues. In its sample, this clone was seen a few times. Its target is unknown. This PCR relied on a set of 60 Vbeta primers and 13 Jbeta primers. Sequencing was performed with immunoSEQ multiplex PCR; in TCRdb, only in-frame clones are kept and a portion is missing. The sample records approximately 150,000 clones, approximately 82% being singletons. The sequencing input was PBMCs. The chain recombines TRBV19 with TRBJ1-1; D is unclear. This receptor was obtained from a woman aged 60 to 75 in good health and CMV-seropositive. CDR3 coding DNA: TGTGCCAGTAGTATAAATCGGAACACTGAAGCTTTCTTT. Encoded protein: CASSINRNTEAFF.